The 12 T cell receptor beta chains below all came from one sample that was sequenced in a study of T cell repertoires in cytomegalovirus infection (dated by TCRdb to between 2019 and 2020). The reads were generated on an Illumina HiSeq 1500. TCRdb itself trimmed the public reads at Q25 with fastp, ran MiXCR and retained productive beta chains. Rows merge per CDR3 protein into single entries with the most common DNA and genes. This sample has a few hundred thousand distinct CDR3 sequences in its table, and less than 25% of those were observed once. Of the sample, 15% to 20% falls within the top ten clones. What this sample's treatment or condition label stands for: in vitro stimulation with specific CMV peptide epitopes to enrich CMV-specific T cells. Their antigen targets remain unknown. This sample comprised cultured PBMCs, obtained from culture after CMV antigen stimulation. Every receptor here comes from a human donor in good health (CMV status not recorded). Some clones in this sample may be carry-over from other donors' samples.

This clonotype was seen just once. The V and J genes are TRBV19 and TRBJ1-5, with TRBD1 identical over 8 bases. Germline CDR1 reads LNHDA; CDR2 reads SQIVND (reference sequence). The V and J ends lost 4 bases and 7 bases, in that order; junction bases with no gene match: 0. This CDR3 is built from 12 residues. The CDR3 here is CASSRTGQPQHF. In DNA form, the CDR3 reads TGTGCCAGTAGTAGGACAGGGCAGCCCCAGCATTTT.

This clonotype was seen repeatedly, ten times or more. The rearrangement joins TRBV7-2 to TRBJ2-2, with 10 bases aligning to TRBD1. V gave up 4 bases and J gave up 4 bases; unmatched junction bases: 6. From germline, CDR1 is SGHTA and CDR2 FQGNSA. The CDR3 consists of 16 residues. CDR3 loop: CASSSGQGWSTGELFF. DNA of the CDR3: TGTGCCAGCAGCTCGGGACAGGGGTGGAGCACCGGGGAGCTGTTTTTT.

This clonotype came up many times. The chain is built from TRBV7-2 and TRBJ2-1; D might be TRBD2 (6 bases). Germline values: CDR1 SGHTA, CDR2 FQGNSA. CDR3 length equals 14 residues. With 5 bases removed from V and 7 bases from J, the gap between germline ends came to 15 bases. The CDR3 sequence is CASSPQGAGNEQFF. DNA of the CDR3: TGTGCCAGCAGCCCCCAAGGTGCGGGGAATGAGCAGTTCTTC. Full variable domain (remainder filled in from reference TRBV7-2 and TRBJ2-1): GAGVSQSPSNKVTEKGKDVELRCDPISGHTALYWYRQSLGQGLEFLIYFQGNSAPDKSGLPSDRFSAERTGGSVSTLTIQRTQQEDSAVYLCASSPQGAGNEQFFGPGTRLTVL.

The chain joins TRBV6-2 or TRBV6-3 to TRBJ2-7; unclear D gene. This CDR3 spans 15 amino acids. CDR1 and CDR2 (germline): MNHEY, SVGEGT. V was clipped by 2 bases and J by 2 bases, with 13 bases between them. The CDR3 sequence: CASSYPRSPTYEQYF. In DNA, the CDR3 is TGTGCCAGCAGTTACCCCCGCAGCCCAACCTACGAGCAGTACTTC.

V usage is TRBV19 and J usage is TRBJ2-7, with TRBD1 as a possible D gene (5 bases). The CDR3 runs to 15 residues. The germline gives CDR1 LNHDA, CDR2 SQIVND (reference sequence). V dropped 6 bases and J dropped 1 base, with 16 bases sitting between them. The CDR3 protein is CASRGVDILSYEQYF. CDR3 nucleotide sequence: TGTGCCAGTAGGGGCGTGGACATTCTATCCTACGAGCAGTACTTC.

This clonotype was detected a few times. The chain has TRBV7-2 and TRBJ2-1; TRBD2 agrees at 7 bases. Unmatched junction bases numbered 8, after V lost 3 bases and J lost 6 bases. The CDR3 is 15 amino acids. CDR1 and CDR2 (germline): SGHTA, FQGNSA. In DNA form, the CDR3 reads TGTGCCAGCAGCTTGGAAGCGGGGATAACCAATGAGCAGTTCTTC. Protein: CASSLEAGITNEQFF. The full variable domain, in which reference TRBV7-2 and TRBJ2-1 provide the parts outside the CDR3, is GAGVSQSPSNKVTEKGKDVELRCDPISGHTALYWYRQSLGQGLEFLIYFQGNSAPDKSGLPSDRFSAERTGGSVSTLTIQRTQQEDSAVYLCASSLEAGITNEQFFGPGTRLTVL.

The chain couples TRBV29-1 to TRBJ2-5, with D hard to call. Germline V gene data show CDR1 as SQVTM and CDR2 as ANQGSEA. The CDR3 has 13 amino acids. The germline V and J ends were trimmed by 4 bases and 2 bases, with 11 bases remaining between them. CDR3 DNA: TGCAGCGTTGGACGATTTGTGCAAGAGACCCAGTACTTC. Its translation: CSVGRFVQETQYF.

This clonotype was seen ten or more times. The chain uses TRBV6-5 and TRBJ2-1; D perhaps matches TRBD1 (6 bases). Germline V lookup: CDR1 MNHEY, CDR2 SVGAGI. Trimming cost V 5 bases and J 2 bases, with 16 bases left between them. This CDR3 is 16 amino acids long. CDR3 loop: CASSRRQVTPYNEQFF. The DNA of the CDR3 is TGTGCCAGCAGTCGACGACAGGTTACACCCTACAATGAGCAGTTCTTC.

This clonotype appeared many times. The chain carries TRBV7-9 and TRBJ1-1; no clear D gene. V was pared by 5 bases and J by 3 bases, with 16 bases between. The CDR3 spans 15 residues. CDR1 and CDR2 (germline): SEHNR, FQNEAQ (reference sequence). The chain's CDR3 is CASSPPGGRDTEAFF. The DNA of the CDR3 is TGTGCCAGCAGCCCACCCGGCGGGCGGGACACTGAAGCTTTCTTT. Based on the CDR3 plus reference TRBV7-9 and TRBJ1-1, the full variable domain is DTGVSQNPRHKITKRGQNVTFRCDPISEHNRLYWYRQTLGQGPEFLTYFQNEAQLEKSRLLSDRFSAERPKGSFSTLEIQRTEQGDSAMYLCASSPPGGRDTEAFFGQGTRLTVV.

This clonotype has more than one count but fewer than ten. V is TRBV24-1 and J is TRBJ2-2; no clear D. Germline lookup yields CDR1 KGHDR and CDR2 SFDVKD. This CDR3 has 14 residues. The V and J ends lost 7 bases and 4 bases respectively, with 12 bases between them. The CDR3 nucleotides are TGTGCCACCAGCCCCTATCGTCCCACCGGGGAGCTGTTTTTT. Amino acids: CATSPYRPTGELFF.

The chain recombines TRBV5-6 with TRBJ2-3; 7 positions agree with TRBD1. The germline V gene encodes CDR1 SGHDT and CDR2 YYEEEE. J gave up 0 bases and V 4 bases, and 5 bases lay outside the gene matches. The CDR3 covers 15 residues. The CDR3 DNA follows: TGTGCCAGCAGCCCGGACAGGCTAAGCACAGATACGCAGTATTTT. Its translation is CASSPDRLSTDTQYF.

In DNA, the CDR3 is TGCGCCAGCAGCCAAGAGTCTAGCGGGAGGGGAACCGGGGAGCTGTTTTTT. Its protein product is CASSQESSGRGTGELFF. The rearrangement links TRBV4-3 to TRBJ2-2; 12 bases are a match to TRBD2. Germline V CDR1 and CDR2: LGHNA, YSLEER. V trimming: 0 bases; J trimming: 5 bases; junction bases outside the gene matches: 4. The CDR3 has 17 residues.